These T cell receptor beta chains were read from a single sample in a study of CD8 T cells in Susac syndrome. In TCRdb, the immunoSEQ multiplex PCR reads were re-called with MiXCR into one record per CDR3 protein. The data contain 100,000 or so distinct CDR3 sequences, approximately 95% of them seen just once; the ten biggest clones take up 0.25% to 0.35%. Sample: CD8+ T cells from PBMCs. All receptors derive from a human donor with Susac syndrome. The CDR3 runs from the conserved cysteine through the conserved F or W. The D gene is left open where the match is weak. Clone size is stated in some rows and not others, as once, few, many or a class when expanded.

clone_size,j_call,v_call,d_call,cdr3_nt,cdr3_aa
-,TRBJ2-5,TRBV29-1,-,TGCAGCGTTGACGGCGGGCCGGGACCCGTTCTTAAGGAGACCCAGTACTTC,CSVDGGPGPVLKETQYF
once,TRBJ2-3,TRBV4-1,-,TGCGCCAGCGCCGTAAAAGGGGACTCGAGCGTGAATACGCAGTATTTT,CASAVKGDSSVNTQYF
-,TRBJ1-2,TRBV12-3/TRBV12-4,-,TGTGCCAGCAGTTTACAGGGATCCATGGGCTACACCTTC,CASSLQGSMGYTF
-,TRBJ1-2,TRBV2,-,TGTGCCAGCAGTCAAGGGCGGGCTGGCTACACCTTC,CASSQGRAGYTF
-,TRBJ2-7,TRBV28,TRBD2,TGTGCCAGCAGGATAACTAGCGGACACTACGAGCAGTACTTC,CASRITSGHYEQYF
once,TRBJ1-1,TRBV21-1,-,TGTGCCAGCAGCAAAAAAAGACGTCCGGGGTCTGAAGCTTTCTTT,CASSKKRRPGSEAFF
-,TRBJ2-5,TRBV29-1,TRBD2,TGCAGCGTCCCGGGACTAGCGGTCCAAGAGACCCAGTACTTC,CSVPGLAVQETQYF
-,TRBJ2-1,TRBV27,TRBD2,TGTGCCAGCAGTTTCGGACTAGCGGGAACAGATGAGCAGTTCTTC,CASSFGLAGTDEQFF
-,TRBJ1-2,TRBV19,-,TGTGCCAGTAGTATCCGGCAGGGCGACGGCTACACCTTC,CASSIRQGDGYTF
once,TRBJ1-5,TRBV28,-,TGTGCCAGCAGCCGTCTGGGTAGCAATCAGCCCCAGCATTTT,CASSRLGSNQPQHF
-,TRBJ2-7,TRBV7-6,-,TGTGCCAGCAGCCCAGGGACGGTAGGAGGGGAGCAGTACTTC,CASSPGTVGGEQYF
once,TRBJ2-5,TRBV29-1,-,TGCAGCGGACTCCAACAAGAGACCCAGTACTTC,CSGLQQETQYF
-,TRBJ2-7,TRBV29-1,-,TGCAGCGTTGGAAACTCCCCATACGGGCAGTACTTC,CSVGNSPYGQYF
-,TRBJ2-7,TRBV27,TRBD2,TGTGCCAGCAGTTTTTCGGCTAGCGGGTCGTACGAGCAGTACTTC,CASSFSASGSYEQYF
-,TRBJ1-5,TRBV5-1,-,TGCGCCACCCCACTTGGATGGGACATTAACCGCAATCAGCCCCAGCATTTT,CATPLGWDINRNQPQHF
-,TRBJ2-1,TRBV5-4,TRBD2,TGTGCCAGCAGGACCGGGACTAGCGGGATGAATGAGCAGTTCTTC,CASRTGTSGMNEQFF
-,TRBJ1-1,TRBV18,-,TGTGCCAGCTCACTGGAACTGAACACTGAAGCTTTCTTT,CASSLELNTEAFF
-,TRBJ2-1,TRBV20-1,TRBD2,TGCAGTGCTAGAGGACTAGCGGGCTCCTACAATGAGCAGTTCTTC,CSARGLAGSYNEQFF
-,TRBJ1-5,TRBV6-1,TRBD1,TGTGCCAGCAGGGGACAGGGGGCGGGGTATAGCAATCAGCCCCAGCATTTT,CASRGQGAGYSNQPQHF
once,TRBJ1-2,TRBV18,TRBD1,TGTGCCAGCTCACGGGACAGGGCGACTAACTATGGCTACACCTTC,CASSRDRATNYGYTF
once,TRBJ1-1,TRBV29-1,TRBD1,TGCAGCGTTGTGGGACAGGGTAGGTTAACTGAAGCTTTCTTT,CSVVGQGRLTEAFF
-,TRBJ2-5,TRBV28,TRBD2,TGTGCCAGCAGAAATGCCCTAGCGGGATTAGAGACCCAGTACTTC,CASRNALAGLETQYF
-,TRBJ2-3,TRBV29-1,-,TGCAGCGCCGGACTCAGTGGGGGCACAGATACGCAGTATTTT,CSAGLSGGTDTQYF
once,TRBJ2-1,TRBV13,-,TGTGCCAGCAGCTCTAGTGTCAGGTCCTACAATGAGCAGTTCTTC,CASSSSVRSYNEQFF
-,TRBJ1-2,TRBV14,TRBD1,TGTGCCAGCAGCCGGGACAGGGTAGAGTATGGCTACACCTTC,CASSRDRVEYGYTF
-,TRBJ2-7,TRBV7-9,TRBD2,TGTGCCAGCAGCTCCAGCGGGAGCTCCTACGAGCAGTACTTC,CASSSSGSSYEQYF
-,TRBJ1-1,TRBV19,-,TGTGCCAGTAGCCGTTACAGGGTTTACAGCACTGAAGCTTTCTTT,CASSRYRVYSTEAFF
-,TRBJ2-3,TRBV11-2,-,TGTGCCAGTCGCCTCACTCCAGAGGGCAGCACAGATACGCAGTATTTT,CASRLTPEGSTDTQYF
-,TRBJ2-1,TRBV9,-,TGTGCCAGCAGCGTAGTGCCAAGCTCCTACAATGAGCAGTTCTTC,CASSVVPSSYNEQFF
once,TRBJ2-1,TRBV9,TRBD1,TGTGCCAGCAGCGTGGACGGAGGACAGGGTGAGCAGTTCTTC,CASSVDGGQGEQFF
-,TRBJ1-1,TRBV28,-,TGTGCCAGCAGTCCTTCGAATCGTCCCGATCTGAACACTGAAGCTTTCTTT,CASSPSNRPDLNTEAFF
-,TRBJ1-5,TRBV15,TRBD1,TGTGCCACCAGCAGAGCCCCACAGGGGGACAATCAGCCCCAGCATTTT,CATSRAPQGDNQPQHF
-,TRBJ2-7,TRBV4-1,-,TGCGCCAGCAGCCCGACAGGGTCGGGAGTAAGTGAGCAGTACTTC,CASSPTGSGVSEQYF
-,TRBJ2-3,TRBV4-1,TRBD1,TGCGCCAGCAGACCCATCATCGACAGGGACCTATTAACGCAGTATTTT,CASRPIIDRDLLTQYF
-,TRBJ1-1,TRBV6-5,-,TGTGCCAGCAGTTTAACGGGCAGGGGCTCTGAAGCTTTCTTT,CASSLTGRGSEAFF
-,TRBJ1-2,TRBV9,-,TGTGCCAGCAGCGTAACTACGACCGGGACCCAGGCAATCGGCTATGGCTACACCTTC,CASSVTTTGTQAIGYGYTF
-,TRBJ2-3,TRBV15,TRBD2,TGTGCCACCAGCAGAGTGGCAAGACTAGCGAGCACAGATACGCAGTATTTT,CATSRVARLASTDTQYF
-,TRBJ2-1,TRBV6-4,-,TGTGCCAGCAGTGAGGAAGCGACCCTAAATGAGCAGTTCTTC,CASSEEATLNEQFF
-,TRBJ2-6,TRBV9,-,TGTGCCAGCACCCACCCGCAGGGGTCAGGGGCCAACGTCCTGACTTTC,CASTHPQGSGANVLTF
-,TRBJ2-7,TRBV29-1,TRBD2,TGCAGCGCCGGACTAGCGGGATCCTACGAGCAGTACTTC,CSAGLAGSYEQYF
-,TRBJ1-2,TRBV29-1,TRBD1,TGCAGCGCTGCCGGACAGGGGATGGGCTACACCTTC,CSAAGQGMGYTF
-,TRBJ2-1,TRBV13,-,TGTGCCAGCAGCATCAGACAGTACAATGAGCAGTTCTTC,CASSIRQYNEQFF
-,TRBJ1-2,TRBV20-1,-,TGCAGTGCTAGGCGCAGGGGCGCTAACTATGGCTACACCTTC,CSARRRGANYGYTF
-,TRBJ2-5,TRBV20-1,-,TGCAGTGCTCCTCTAGCTCCCCAAGAGACCCAGTACTTC,CSAPLAPQETQYF
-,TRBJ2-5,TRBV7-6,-,TGTGCCAGCAGCTTACTGTCCAGCCAAGAGACCCAGTACTTC,CASSLLSSQETQYF
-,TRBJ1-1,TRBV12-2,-,TGTGCAAGTCGCTTAGCAGGGGTGAGGAGCACTGAAGCTTTCTTT,CASRLAGVRSTEAFF
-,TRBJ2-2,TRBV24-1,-,TGTGCCACCAGTGACCCTAGGGACACCGGGGAGCTGTTTTTT,CATSDPRDTGELFF
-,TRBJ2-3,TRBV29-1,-,TGCAGCGTCCTGTCGGGCACAGATACGCAGTATTTT,CSVLSGTDTQYF
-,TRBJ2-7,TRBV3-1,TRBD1,TGTGCCAGCACTTTGGGACAGGGGCCGTCCTACGAGCAGTACTTC,CASTLGQGPSYEQYF
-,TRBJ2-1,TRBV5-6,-,TGTGCCAGCAGCTTGAGGGCTAGCGCGTACAATGAGCAGTTCTTC,CASSLRASAYNEQFF
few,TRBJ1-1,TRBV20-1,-,TGCAGTGCTATTCCGGGCACTGAAGCTTTCTTT,CSAIPGTEAFF
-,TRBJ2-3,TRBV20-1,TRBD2,TGCAGTGCTACTCGACAGGGGGCCACTAGCGGGAGGGCGACAGATACGCAGTATTTT,CSATRQGATSGRATDTQYF
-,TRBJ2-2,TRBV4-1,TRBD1,TGCGCCAGCAGGGCCCCGGGACAGGGTCACGGGGAGCTGTTTTTT,CASRAPGQGHGELFF
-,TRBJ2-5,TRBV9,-,TGTGCCAGCAGCGTTGCGGTCCAAGAGACCCAGTACTTC,CASSVAVQETQYF
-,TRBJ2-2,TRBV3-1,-,TGTGCCAGCAGCCAAGACGAACCCACCGGGGAGCTGTTTTTT,CASSQDEPTGELFF